This entry is about one TCR beta chain. Using immunoSEQ multiplex PCR, the repertoire was profiled, and TCRdb retains in-frame clones only, with some absent. The table has 95,000 to 100,000 clones, more than 85% seen once. The source of the sample is a study of control samples from healthy donors and cancer patients. Trimming removed 6 bases from V and 5 bases from J, with 19 bases in between. The CDR3 spans 15 residues. Germline CDR1 and CDR2: MGHRA and YSYEKL. The sample was blood. This clonotype was sampled from a man aged 25-45 years in good health. The rearrangement links TRBV4-1 to TRBJ1-1, with D unclear. The CDR3 bases are TGCGCCAGCAGGACCTCGATTGAGGCAAGGACTGAAGCTTTCTTT. This codes for CASRTSIEARTEAFF.